A single sample is the source of the 16 T cell receptor beta chains below, sequenced in a study of CD8+CD57+ T cells in acquired aplastic anemia. CDR3 and TCR beta VDJ profiling relied on genomic DNA as the template. Via MiXCR, TCRdb re-called the reads, giving one row per CDR3 protein. Here the sample spans about 220,000 distinct CDR3 sequences, roughly 35% being singletons. The sample taken for sequencing was sorted CD4+, CD8+, or CD8+CD57+ T cells (not recorded which) from PBMCs. The receptors originated from a human donor in good health, serving as a control.

This sequence joins TRBV25-1 and TRBJ2-7; no definite D call. CDR3 length: 14 amino acids. V was pared by 8 bases and J by 3 bases, with 17 bases between. Germline lookup yields CDR1 MGHDK and CDR2 SYGVNS. For the CDR3, the DNA is TGTGCCAGCGGAAAGGACCAGAGCTACTACGAGCAGTACTTC. This translates into CASGKDQSYYEQYF.

This clonotype has only a few counts. V and J are TRBV4-2 and TRBJ2-1, with TRBD2 identical over 10 bases. This CDR3 spans 14 amino acids. The V and J ends lost 0 bases and 15 bases, in that order; junction bases with no gene match: 8. Germline CDR1 reads LGHNA; CDR2 reads YNFKEQ. The chain's CDR3 is CASSQDLLAGEAFF. The DNA for the CDR3 is TGTGCCAGCAGCCAAGATTTGCTAGCGGGGGAGGCGTTCTTC.

This clonotype was seen many times. V and J are TRBV2 and TRBJ1-5; D ambiguous. Trimming removed 4 bases from V and 5 bases from J, with 9 bases in between. The length of the CDR3 is 13 residues. Germline values: CDR1 SNHLY, CDR2 FYNNEI. In DNA, the CDR3 is TGTGCCAGCAGTGTTAGCGTCTATCAGCCCCAGCATTTT. Translation: CASSVSVYQPQHF.

The J gene is TRBJ1-5, the V gene TRBV5-1, with unresolved D. V was pared by 0 bases and J by 0 bases, with 10 bases between. Per the germline V gene, CDR1 is SGHRS and CDR2 is YFSETQ. The CDR3 spans 16 residues. CDR3 residues: CASSLGTGDSNQPQHF. CDR3 nucleotides: TGCGCCAGCAGCTTGGGGACGGGAGATAGCAATCAGCCCCAGCATTTT.

V and J are TRBV10-3 and TRBJ1-1; 11 bases are shared with TRBD1. V dropped 10 bases and J dropped 4; count of bases not matched to a gene: 2. Germline V lookup: CDR1 ENHRY, CDR2 SYGVKD. This CDR3 comprises 12 residues. CDR3: CATGTGGTEAFF. CDR3 nucleotide sequence: TGTGCCACCGGGACAGGGGGCACTGAAGCTTTCTTT.

This clonotype was recorded at least ten times. V is TRBV20-1 and J is TRBJ1-1, with D hard to call. V was clipped by 3 bases and J by 3 bases, with 11 bases between them. Germline assignment: CDR1 DFQATT and CDR2 SNEGSKA (reference sequence). The CDR3 runs to 13 residues. The CDR3 region has the DNA TGCAGTGCTAGGTGGCTACAGTACACTGAAGCTTTCTTT. Its protein is CSARWLQYTEAFF.

This chain links TRBV12-3 or TRBV12-4 with TRBJ2-1; 7 nucleotides align to TRBD2. Losses at the gene ends were 7 bases for V and 5 bases for J; bases not matched to a gene: 11. This CDR3 region has 15 residues. CDR3 DNA: TGTGCCAGCACCTACCCGGGACTAAACAACAATGAGCAGTTCTTC. Residues: CASTYPGLNNNEQFF.

This clonotype was detected ten times or more. This chain links TRBV19 with TRBJ1-5, with 8 bases matching TRBD1. Trimming cost V 6 bases and J 2 bases; bases outside gene matches: 3. Germline values: CDR1 LNHDA, CDR2 SQIVND (reference sequence). The CDR3 runs 14 residues. CDR3 in amino acids: CASRTGAGNQPQHF. CDR3 bases: TGTGCCAGTAGGACAGGGGCCGGCAATCAGCCCCAGCATTTT.

This clonotype appeared many times. The chain carries TRBV7-9 and TRBJ1-6; D remains ambiguous. V was clipped by 2 bases and J by 7 bases, with 12 bases between them. Germline V gene lookup returns CDR1 SEHNR and CDR2 FQNEAQ (reference sequence). There are 15 residues in the CDR3. CDR3 in DNA: TGTGCCAGCAGCTTATCTTCGGCCACGAATTCACCCCTCCACTTT. It translates to CASSLSSATNSPLHF.

A note on this clonotype: One junction end disagrees with the germline gene, perhaps due to a read error. This rearrangement joins TRBV5-1 to TRBJ2-3; D ambiguous. This CDR3 has 12 residues. Germline CDR1 reads SGHRS; CDR2 reads YFSETQ. CDR3 DNA: TGCCCCAGCACCTACACAACAGATACGCAGTATTTT. Protein sequence: CPSTYTTDTQYF.

CDR3 amino acids: CSVDLSAAQETQYF. CDR3 coding DNA: TGCAGCGTTGATTTATCGGCAGCCCAAGAGACCCAGTACTTC. The gene calls are TRBV29-1 and TRBJ2-5; D uncertain. CDR1 is SQVTM, CDR2 ANQGSEA, per germline. This CDR3 has 14 amino acids. V lost 3 bases, J lost 1 base, and 12 bases lay in between.

This clonotype was counted between two and nine times. The chain links TRBV10-3 to TRBJ2-1; no firm D call. Deletions cut 10 bases from V and 13 bases from J, with 20 bases between. CDR3 size: 12 residues. The germline CDR1 and CDR2 sequences are ENHRY and SYGVKD. The CDR3 region has the DNA TGTGCCAGCAGCCAAGGCCACCGATCCCAGTTCTTC. Residues: CASSQGHRSQFF.

The rearrangement links TRBV24-1 to TRBJ2-3, with 13 bases lining up with TRBD2. This CDR3 contains 15 residues. Germline lookup yields CDR1 KGHDR and CDR2 SFDVKD. The junction had 10 bases not matched to a gene; V was cut back by 6 bases and J by 11 bases. In DNA, the CDR3 is TGTGCCACCAGTTTGGGGACTAGCGGGACCTACGAGCAGTATTTT. The encoded protein is CATSLGTSGTYEQYF.

This clonotype was seen at least ten times. The rearrangement joins TRBV29-1 to TRBJ2-1; 8 bases align to TRBD1. Germline-derived CDR1 and CDR2 are SQVTM and ANQGSEA. V trimming: 7 bases; J trimming: 0 bases; junction bases outside the gene matches: 2. The CDR3 runs to 13 residues. The CDR3 loop reads CSGTGGSYNEQFF. As DNA, the CDR3 is TGCAGCGGAACAGGGGGCTCCTACAATGAGCAGTTCTTC.

This clonotype came up once. J is TRBJ1-2 and V is TRBV19; perhaps TRBD1 as D (6 bases). Germline values: CDR1 LNHDA, CDR2 SQIVND (reference sequence). The CDR3 totals 13 residues. V was trimmed by 1 base and J by 8 bases, leaving 11 bases between them. The CDR3 DNA sequence: TGTGCCAGTAGTATAGGTAGGGGGATAGGCTACACCTTC. Protein sequence: CASSIGRGIGYTF.

The chain links TRBV20-1 to TRBJ1-4; D remains unclear. V was trimmed by 1 base and J by 8 bases, leaving 14 bases between them. Germline-derived CDR1 and CDR2 are DFQATT and SNEGSKA (reference sequence). The CDR3 extends over 14 amino acids. CDR3 amino acids: CSARVLSGFEKLFF. CDR3 nucleotide sequence: TGCAGTGCTAGAGTTTTGAGTGGCTTCGAAAAACTGTTTTTT.